The 6 T cell receptor beta chains listed next were all sequenced from one sample in a study of OX40 agonist ivuxolimab in advanced cancers. Using immunoSEQ multiplex PCR, the repertoire was profiled, and TCRdb retains in-frame clones only, with some absent. This table holds 70,000 to 80,000 clones, almost 90% found once. The sample was CD4+ or CD8+ T cells sorted from blood, taken in a trial of the OX40 agonist ivuxolimab. These receptors all come from an adult with an advanced solid tumor such as melanoma, head and neck, liver or kidney cancer.

The CDR3 DNA reads TGTGCCAGCAGTCCGGGACAGGGGAACGAGCAGTACTTC. Its protein product is CASSPGQGNEQYF. The rearrangement links TRBV2 to TRBJ2-7; TRBD1 matches at 10 bases. V was clipped by 5 bases and J by 5 bases; unmatched bases: 3. The CDR3 totals 13 residues. Germline CDR1 SNHLY, CDR2 FYNNEI.

The genes are TRBV5-8 and TRBJ2-5, with D possibly matching TRBD2 (6 bases). Germline V CDR1 and CDR2: SGHTS, YDEGEE. CDR3 length: 15 residues. The germline V and J ends were trimmed by 2 bases and 3 bases, with 14 bases remaining between them. DNA for the CDR3: TGTGCCAGCAGCTTACCGGGAGTGGGGAAAGAGACCCAGTACTTC. Translating gives CASSLPGVGKETQYF.

The V and J genes are TRBV5-4 and TRBJ2-3; 11 nucleotides line up with TRBD1. The CDR3 totals 16 residues. V shed 7 bases and J 5 bases; nucleotides not matched to a gene: 12. Germline V gene lookup returns CDR1 SGHNT and CDR2 YYREEE (reference sequence). CDR3 nucleotide sequence: TGTGCCAGCCACAGCGTGGGACAGGGGGGTGTAGATACGCAGTATTTT. Translation: CASHSVGQGGVDTQYF. Looking up the rest from reference TRBV5-4 and TRBJ2-3 gives the full variable domain: ETGVTQSPTHLIKTRGQQVTLRCSSQSGHNTVSWYQQALGQGPQFIFQYYREEENGRGNFPPRFSGLQFPNYSSELNVNALELDDSALYLCASHSVGQGGVDTQYFGPGTRLTVL.

The chain couples TRBV15 to TRBJ2-7; TRBD1 matches at 9 bases. This CDR3 comprises 15 residues. Germline CDR1 LNHNV, CDR2 YYDKDF (reference sequence). V gave up 3 bases and J gave up 3 bases; unmatched junction bases: 6. Written as DNA, the CDR3 is TGTGCCACCAGCAGGGGACAGGGATCAAACTACGAGCAGTACTTC. It is translated as CATSRGQGSNYEQYF.

The chain recombines TRBV4-2 with TRBJ1-2; a possible D gene is TRBD1 (5 bases). This CDR3 spans 17 amino acids. Trimming took 4 bases from V and 2 from J, leaving 20 bases between them. Germline V gene data show CDR1 as LGHNA and CDR2 as YNFKEQ. CDR3 loop: CASSRKMDVTVNYGYTF. The CDR3 nucleotides are TGTGCCAGCAGCCGAAAGATGGATGTGACAGTGAACTATGGCTACACCTTC.

CDR3 protein: CASRPTGNLGETQYF. The CDR3 nucleotides are TGTGCCAGCAGGCCGACAGGGAACCTCGGGGAGACCCAGTACTTC. This rearrangement joins TRBV5-4 to TRBJ2-5, with TRBD1 matching 7 bases. The length of the CDR3 is 15 residues. Per germline, CDR1 SGHNT and CDR2 YYREEE (reference sequence). V trimming: 5 bases; J trimming: 5 bases; junction bases outside the gene matches: 12.